The 5 T cell receptor beta chains presented below share a single source sample, sequenced in a study of CD8 T cells in Susac syndrome. cDNA came from roughly 0.53 to 1 ug RNA primed by random hexamers. TCRdb independently ran MiXCR on the immunoSEQ multiplex PCR reads; one entry per CDR3 protein. The sample holds 180,000 or so distinct CDR3 sequences, around 94% seen once. The sequencing sample was made of CD4+ T cells from PBMCs. Receptor source: a human donor in good health.

Here the CDR3 reads CASRPQGLGYEQYF. The CDR3 DNA sequence: TGTGCCAGCCGACCCCAGGGATTGGGCTACGAGCAGTACTTC. The chain carries TRBV2 and TRBJ2-7, with D possibly being TRBD1 (5 bases). Germline lookup yields CDR1 SNHLY and CDR2 FYNNEI. The CDR3 length is 14 residues. V was cut by 8 bases and J by 3 bases, with 17 bases left in between.

The V gene is TRBV15, the J gene TRBJ2-7; a possible D gene is TRBD2 (5 bases). V was pared by 5 bases and J by 0 bases, with 14 bases between. CDR1 and CDR2 (germline): LNHNV, YYDKDF (reference sequence). CDR3 length: 15 amino acids. CDR3 coding DNA: TGTGCCACCAGCGGAGCCGAGGGCCCCTCCTACGAGCAGTACTTC. Translation: CATSGAEGPSYEQYF.

This rearrangement joins TRBV29-1 to TRBJ1-1; perhaps TRBD1 as D (6 bases). This CDR3 spans 13 amino acids. Trimming took 4 bases from V and 3 from J, leaving 12 bases between them. The V gene's germline CDR1 is SQVTM and CDR2 ANQGSEA. The CDR3 nucleotides read TGCAGCGTTGTAGGGGGGGCGTACACTGAAGCTTTCTTT. Amino acids: CSVVGGAYTEAFF.

The chain recombines TRBV5-4 with TRBJ2-1; TRBD1 agrees at 10 bases. The CDR3 is made up of 15 amino acids. Germline CDR1 SGHNT, CDR2 YYREEE (reference sequence). V dropped 0 bases and J dropped 9; count of bases not matched to a gene: 6. The CDR3 here is CASSLGQGANGEQFF. The CDR3 DNA is TGTGCCAGCAGCTTGGGACAGGGGGCTAACGGTGAGCAGTTCTTC.

CDR3 amino acids: CSARGRATNEKLFF. CDR3 nucleotide sequence: TGCAGTGCTAGAGGCAGGGCTACTAATGAAAAACTGTTTTTT. This chain connects TRBV20-1 to TRBJ1-4, with D perhaps matching TRBD1 (5 bases). Trimming shortened V by 1 base and J by 2 bases, and 8 bases separated the two germline ends. The CDR3 is 14 residues long. Germline CDR1 reads DFQATT; CDR2 reads SNEGSKA (reference sequence).